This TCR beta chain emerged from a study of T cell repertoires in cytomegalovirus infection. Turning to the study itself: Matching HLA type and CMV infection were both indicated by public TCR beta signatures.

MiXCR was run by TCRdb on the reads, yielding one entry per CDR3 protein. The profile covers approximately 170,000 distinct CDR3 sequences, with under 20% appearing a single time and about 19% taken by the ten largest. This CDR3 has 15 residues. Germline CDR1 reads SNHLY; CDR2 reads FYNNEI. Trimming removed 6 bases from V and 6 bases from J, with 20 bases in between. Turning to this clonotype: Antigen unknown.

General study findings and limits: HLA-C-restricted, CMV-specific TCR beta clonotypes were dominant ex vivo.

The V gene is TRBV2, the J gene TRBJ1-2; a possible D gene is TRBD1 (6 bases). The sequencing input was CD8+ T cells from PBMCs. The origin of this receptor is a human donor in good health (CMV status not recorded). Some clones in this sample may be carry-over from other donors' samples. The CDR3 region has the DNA TGTGCCAGCAGCGGCACGGGGGGGGCGTATAATGGCTACACCTTC. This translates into CASSGTGGAYNGYTF.